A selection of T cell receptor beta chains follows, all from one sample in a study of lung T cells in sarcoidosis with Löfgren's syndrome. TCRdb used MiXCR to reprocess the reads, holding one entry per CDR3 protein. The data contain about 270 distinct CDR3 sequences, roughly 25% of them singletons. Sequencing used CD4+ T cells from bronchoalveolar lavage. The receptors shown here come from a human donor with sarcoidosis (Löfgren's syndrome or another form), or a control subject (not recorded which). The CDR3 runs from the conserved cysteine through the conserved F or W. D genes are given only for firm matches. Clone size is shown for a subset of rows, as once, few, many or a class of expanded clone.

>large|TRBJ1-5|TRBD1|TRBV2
TGTGCCAGCAGTCGGGACAGTAATCAGCCCCAGCATTTT
CASSRDSNQPQHF
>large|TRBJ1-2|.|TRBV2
TGTGCCAGGTTAATGGTATTCGGCAGCTCTACGAACTATGGCTACACCTTC
CARLMVFGSSTNYGYTF
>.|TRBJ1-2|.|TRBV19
TGTGCCAGTAGCCGGGGCAGCGATTGTGGCTACACCTTC
CASSRGSDCGYTF
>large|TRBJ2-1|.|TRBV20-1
TGCAGTGCTAGGAAGTCTTCCAATGAGCAGTTCTTC
CSARKSSNEQFF